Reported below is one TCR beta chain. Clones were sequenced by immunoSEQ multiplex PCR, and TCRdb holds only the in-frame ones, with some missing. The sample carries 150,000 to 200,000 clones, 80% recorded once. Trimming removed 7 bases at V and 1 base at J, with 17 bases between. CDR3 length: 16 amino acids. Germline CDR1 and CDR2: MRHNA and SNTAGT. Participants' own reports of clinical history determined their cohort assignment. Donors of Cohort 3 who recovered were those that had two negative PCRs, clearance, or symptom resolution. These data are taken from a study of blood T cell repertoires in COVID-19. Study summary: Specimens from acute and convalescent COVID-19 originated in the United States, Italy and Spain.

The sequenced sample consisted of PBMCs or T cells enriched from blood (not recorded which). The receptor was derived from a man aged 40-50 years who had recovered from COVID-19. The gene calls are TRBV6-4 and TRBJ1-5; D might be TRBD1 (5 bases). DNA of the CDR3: TGTGCCAGCATGATCTTTCTGGGGCAGAGCAATCAGCCCCAGCATTTT. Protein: CASMIFLGQSNQPQHF.